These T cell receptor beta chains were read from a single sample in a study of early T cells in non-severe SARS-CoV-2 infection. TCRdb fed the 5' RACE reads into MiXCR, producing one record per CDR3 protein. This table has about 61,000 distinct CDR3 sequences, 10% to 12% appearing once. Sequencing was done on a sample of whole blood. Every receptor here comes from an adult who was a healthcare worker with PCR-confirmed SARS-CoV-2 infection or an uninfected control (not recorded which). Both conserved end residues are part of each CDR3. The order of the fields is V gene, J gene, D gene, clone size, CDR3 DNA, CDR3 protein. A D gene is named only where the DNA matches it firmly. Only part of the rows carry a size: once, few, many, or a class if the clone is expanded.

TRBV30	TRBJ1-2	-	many	TGTGCCTGGACCTGGGGGGCAGCAGGCTACACCTTC	CAWTWGAAGYTF
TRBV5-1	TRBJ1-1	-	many	TGCGCCAGCAGCTTGGAGGGCCTCATGAACACTGAAGCTTTCTTT	CASSLEGLMNTEAFF
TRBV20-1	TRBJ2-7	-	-	TGCAGTGCCCTTTCCCACGGAGGGTCCTACGAGCAGTACTTC	CSALSHGGSYEQYF
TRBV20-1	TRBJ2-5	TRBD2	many	TGCAGTGCTAGAGATCGGCTAGCGGGGGGCCAAGAGACCCAGTACTTC	CSARDRLAGGQETQYF
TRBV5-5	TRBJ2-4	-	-	TGTGCCAGCAGCTTGTGGTCTTTTGTTCGAGACATTCAGTACTTC	CASSLWSFVRDIQYF
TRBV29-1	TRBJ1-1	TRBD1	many	TGCAGCGTTGCGGGACAGGGGGCTGTGGGCACTGAAGCTTTCTTT	CSVAGQGAVGTEAFF
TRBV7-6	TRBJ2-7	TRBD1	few	TGTGCCAGCAGCCACGGGACAGAAGTTTTCTACGAGCAGTACTTC	CASSHGTEVFYEQYF
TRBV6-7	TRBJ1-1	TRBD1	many	TGTGCCAGCGCCTACAGGGGAGCGGGCACTGAAGCTTTCTTT	CASAYRGAGTEAFF
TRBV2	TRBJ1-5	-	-	TGTGCCAGCAGTGAAGCGCTTAGTGGGTGGGGGCCCCAGCATTTT	CASSEALSGWGPQHF
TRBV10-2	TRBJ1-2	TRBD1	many	TGCGCCAGCAGTGAGAGGGGGGACAGGGCGCGGTATGGCTACACCTTC	CASSERGDRARYGYTF
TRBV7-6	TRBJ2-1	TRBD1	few	TGTGCCAGCAGCTTAGCGGAGGACAGGGTAGCAGGGAATGAGCAGTTCTTC	CASSLAEDRVAGNEQFF
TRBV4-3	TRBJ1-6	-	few	TGCGCCAGCAGCCAAGAAAGCTCCTATAATTCACCCCTCCACTTT	CASSQESSYNSPLHF
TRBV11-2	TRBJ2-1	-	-	TGTGCCAGCAGCTCCCTTGGGGGCAAGAATGAGCAGTTCTTC	CASSSLGGKNEQFF
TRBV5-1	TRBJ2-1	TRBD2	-	TGCGCCAGCAGCTGTCCCGAGACTAGCGGGGGGGATGAGTACAATGAGCAGTTCTTC	CASSCPETSGGDEYNEQFF
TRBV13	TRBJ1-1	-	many	TGTGCCAGCAGCTGGGGACGGAACACTGAAGCTTTCTTT	CASSWGRNTEAFF
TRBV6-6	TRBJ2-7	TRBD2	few	TGTGCCAGCAGTTTGAGGACTAGCGACTACGAGCAGTACTTC	CASSLRTSDYEQYF
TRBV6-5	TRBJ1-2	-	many	TGTGCCAGCAGTTACTCGAACAGACCCTATGGCTACACCTTC	CASSYSNRPYGYTF
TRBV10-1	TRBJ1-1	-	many	TGCGCCAGCAGTGTCGACCGATCATTCACTGAAGCTTTCTTT	CASSVDRSFTEAFF
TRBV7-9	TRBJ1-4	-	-	TGTGCCAGCAGCTTTGGCGAAGAAAAACTGTTTTTT	CASSFGEEKLFF
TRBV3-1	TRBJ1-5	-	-	TGTGCCAGCAGCCAAGGGAGGGGCAGCAATCAGCCCCAGCATTTT	CASSQGRGSNQPQHF
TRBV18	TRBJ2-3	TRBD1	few	TGTGCCAGCCTCCGACAGGGGGTGAGCACAGATACGCAGTATTTT	CASLRQGVSTDTQYF
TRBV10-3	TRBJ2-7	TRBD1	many	TGTGCCATCAGCCAGGACAGGGGGCCCTACGAGCAGTACTTC	CAISQDRGPYEQYF
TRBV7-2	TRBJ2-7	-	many	TGTGCCAGCGCCCCCGGTGGCCAAGCCTACGAGCAGTACTTC	CASAPGGQAYEQYF
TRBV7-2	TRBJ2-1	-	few	TGTGCCAGCAGCTTAGTAGTCGGACAAGCATACGGTAATGAGCAGTTCTTC	CASSLVVGQAYGNEQFF
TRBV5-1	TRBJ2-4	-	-	TGCGCCAGCAGCGAAACAACCTTAGGGGCAACCATTCAGTACTTC	CASSETTLGATIQYF
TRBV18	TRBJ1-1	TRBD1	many	TGTGCCAGCTCACCCGGGACAGAGGCGAGGGAAGCTTTCTTT	CASSPGTEAREAFF
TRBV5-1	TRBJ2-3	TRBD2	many	TGCGCCAGCAGCTGCGTCAGCGGGGGGTCTACTAGCACAGATACGCAGTATTTT	CASSCVSGGSTSTDTQYF
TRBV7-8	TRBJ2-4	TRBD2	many	TGTGCCAGCAGCCGCACTAGACTAGCGGGGTTAGCCAAAAACATTCAGTACTTC	CASSRTRLAGLAKNIQYF